These 8 T cell receptor beta chains share one sample of origin, sequenced in a study of cytomegalovirus exposure and HLA in healthy donors. A multiplex PCR was run with 60 Vbeta primers and 13 Jbeta primers. Assay: immunoSEQ multiplex PCR; the TCRdb copy retains only in-frame clones and omits some. The table shows approximately 150,000 clones, with roughly three quarters occurring only once. Source material: PBMCs. These receptors came from a male donor in good health and CMV-seropositive.

The rearrangement joins TRBV19 to TRBJ1-2, with no clear D. This CDR3 contains 13 residues. The germline gives CDR1 LNHDA, CDR2 SQIVND (reference sequence). Trimming removed 6 bases from V and 8 bases from J, with 16 bases in between. The CDR3 region is CASRRAVRSGYTF. CDR3 nucleotide sequence: TGTGCCAGTAGGCGGGCAGTCAGGTCCGGCTACACCTTC.

The chain employs TRBV5-3 and TRBJ1-2, with a possible D match to TRBD1 (5 bases). TRBV5-3 is marked as an open reading frame, function uncertain. V was clipped by 10 bases and J by 4 bases, with 26 bases between them. The CDR3 loop spans 16 amino acids. The CDR3 spells CASLTASGVGGYGYTF. The CDR3 DNA is TGTGCCTCCCTAACAGCATCGGGGGTCGGTGGCTATGGCTACACCTTC.

The chain combines TRBV27 with TRBJ2-5, with D tentatively TRBD1 (6 bases). Germline V gene lookup returns CDR1 MNHEY and CDR2 SMNVEV (reference sequence). Between the trimmed V and J ends, which lost 7 bases and 1 base, there was a span of 10 bases. The CDR3 length is 13 residues. The DNA for the CDR3 is TGTGCCAGCAAGGGGGACATCCAAGAGACCCAGTACTTC. Amino acid sequence: CASKGDIQETQYF.

The V gene is TRBV7-2, the J gene TRBJ2-7; TRBD1 matches at 8 bases. Germline V gene data show CDR1 as SGHTA and CDR2 as FQGNSA. The CDR3 sequence is 14 residues long. V lost 5 bases, J lost 5 bases, and 8 bases stayed unmatched. CDR3 coding DNA: TGTGCCAGCAGCCCCCCCGGGACAGGCAACGAGCAGTACTTC. It codes for CASSPPGTGNEQYF.

J is TRBJ1-2 and V is TRBV27; the match to TRBD1 covers 9 bases. This CDR3 has 14 residues. Germline V gene lookup returns CDR1 MNHEY and CDR2 SMNVEV (reference sequence). Unmatched junction bases numbered 9, after V lost 5 bases and J lost 8 bases. The CDR3 sequence: CASSASTGGWGYTF. CDR3 nucleotides: TGTGCCAGCAGTGCGTCCACAGGGGGCTGGGGCTACACCTTC.

This chain links TRBV18 with TRBJ2-1; 11 nucleotides agree with TRBD2. Germline CDR1 KGHSH, CDR2 LQKENI. CDR3 length equals 17 residues. Unmatched junction bases numbered 7, after V lost 3 bases and J lost 3 bases. The CDR3: CASSPPAGLADYNEQFF. CDR3 coding DNA: TGTGCCAGCTCACCCCCCGCGGGACTAGCGGACTACAATGAGCAGTTCTTC.

The chain joins TRBV5-8 to TRBJ2-1, with D possibly being TRBD1 (5 bases). The germline gives CDR1 SGHTS, CDR2 YDEGEE. The CDR3 covers 17 residues. With 4 bases removed from V and 6 bases from J, the gap between germline ends came to 23 bases. The CDR3 protein is CASSPPQWGEVGNEQFF. The CDR3 coding sequence is TGTGCCAGCAGCCCGCCTCAATGGGGCGAGGTAGGCAATGAGCAGTTCTTC.

This sequence joins TRBV6-1 and TRBJ1-2; D remains unclear. Trimming removed 1 base from V and 4 bases from J, with 22 bases in between. This CDR3 is built from 18 residues. Looked up from germline, CDR1 is MNHNS and CDR2 is SASEGT. The CDR3 sequence is CASSEDESPRRVGYGYTF. DNA of the CDR3: TGTGCCAGCAGTGAAGACGAAAGTCCGCGGCGGGTGGGCTATGGCTACACCTTC.